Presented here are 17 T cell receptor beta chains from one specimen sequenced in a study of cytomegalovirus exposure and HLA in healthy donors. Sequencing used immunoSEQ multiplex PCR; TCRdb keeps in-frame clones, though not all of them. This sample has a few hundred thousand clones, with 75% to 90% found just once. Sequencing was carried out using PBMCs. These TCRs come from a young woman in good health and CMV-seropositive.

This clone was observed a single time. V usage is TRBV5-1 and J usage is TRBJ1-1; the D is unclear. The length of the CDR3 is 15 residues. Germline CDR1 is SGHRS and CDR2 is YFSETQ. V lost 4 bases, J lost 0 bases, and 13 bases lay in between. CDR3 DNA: TGCGCCAGCAGCGCCGGAGTGGTGGTGAACACTGAAGCTTTCTTT. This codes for CASSAGVVVNTEAFF.

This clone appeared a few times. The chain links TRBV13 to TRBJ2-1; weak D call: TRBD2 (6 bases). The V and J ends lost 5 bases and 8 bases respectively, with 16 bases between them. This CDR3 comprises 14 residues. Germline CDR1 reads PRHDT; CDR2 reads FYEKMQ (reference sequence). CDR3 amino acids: CASSKGLVVHEQFF. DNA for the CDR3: TGTGCCAGCAGCAAGGGACTTGTGGTACATGAGCAGTTCTTC.

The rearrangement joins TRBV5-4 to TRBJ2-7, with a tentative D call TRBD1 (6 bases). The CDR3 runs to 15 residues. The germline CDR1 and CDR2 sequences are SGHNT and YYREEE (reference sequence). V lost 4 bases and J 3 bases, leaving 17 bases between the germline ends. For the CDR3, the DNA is TGTGCCAGCAGCCTCGGACAGCCTCATGACTACGAGCAGTACTTC. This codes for CASSLGQPHDYEQYF.

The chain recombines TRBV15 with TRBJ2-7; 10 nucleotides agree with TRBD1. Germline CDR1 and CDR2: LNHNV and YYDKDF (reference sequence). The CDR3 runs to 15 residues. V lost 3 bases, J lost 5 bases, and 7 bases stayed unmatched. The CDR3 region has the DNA TGTGCCACCAGCAGGCTGGGACAGGGGAGAGACGAGCAGTACTTC. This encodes CATSRLGQGRDEQYF.

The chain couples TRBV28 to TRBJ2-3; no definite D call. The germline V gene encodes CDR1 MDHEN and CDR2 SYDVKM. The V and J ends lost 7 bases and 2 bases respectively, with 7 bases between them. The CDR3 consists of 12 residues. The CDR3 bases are TGTGCCAGCAACAAACTCACAGATACGCAGTATTTT. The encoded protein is CASNKLTDTQYF. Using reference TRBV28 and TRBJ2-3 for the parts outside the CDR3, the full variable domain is DVKVTQSSRYLVKRTGEKVFLECVQDMDHENMFWYRQDPGLGLRLIYFSYDVKMKEKGDIPEGYSVSREKKERFSLILESASTNQTSMYLCASNKLTDTQYFGPGTRLTVL.

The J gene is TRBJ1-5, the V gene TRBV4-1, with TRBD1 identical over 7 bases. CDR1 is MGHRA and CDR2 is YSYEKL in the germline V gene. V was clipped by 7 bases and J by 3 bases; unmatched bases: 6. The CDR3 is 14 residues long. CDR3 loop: CASTETGTNQPQHF. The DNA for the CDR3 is TGCGCCAGCACAGAGACAGGGACCAATCAGCCCCAGCATTTT.

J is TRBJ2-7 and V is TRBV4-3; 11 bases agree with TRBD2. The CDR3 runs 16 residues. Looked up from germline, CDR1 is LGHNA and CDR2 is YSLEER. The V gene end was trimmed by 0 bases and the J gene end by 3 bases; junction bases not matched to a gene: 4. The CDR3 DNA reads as TGCGCCAGCAGCCAAGATGGTGGACTAGCGGGCTACGAGCAGTACTTC. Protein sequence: CASSQDGGLAGYEQYF.

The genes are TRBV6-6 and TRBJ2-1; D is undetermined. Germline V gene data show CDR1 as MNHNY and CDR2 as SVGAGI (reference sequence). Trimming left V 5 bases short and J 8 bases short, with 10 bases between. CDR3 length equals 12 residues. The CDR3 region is CASSPLGDEQFF. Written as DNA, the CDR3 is TGTGCCAGCAGTCCCCTGGGCGATGAGCAGTTCTTC.

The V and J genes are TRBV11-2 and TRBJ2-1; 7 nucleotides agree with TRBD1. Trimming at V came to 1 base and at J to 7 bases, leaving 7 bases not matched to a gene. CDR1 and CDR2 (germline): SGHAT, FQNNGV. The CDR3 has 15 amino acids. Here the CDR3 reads CASSLGTGGNNEQFF. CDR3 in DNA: TGTGCCAGCAGCTTAGGGACAGGAGGAAATAATGAGCAGTTCTTC.

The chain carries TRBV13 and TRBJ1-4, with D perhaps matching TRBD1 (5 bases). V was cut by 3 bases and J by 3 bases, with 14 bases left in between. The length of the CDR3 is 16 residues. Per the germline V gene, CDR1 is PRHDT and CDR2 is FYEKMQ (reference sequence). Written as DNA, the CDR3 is TGTGCCAGCAGCTTTGGCTCTGGGGCGGCTAATGAAAAACTGTTTTTT. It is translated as CASSFGSGAANEKLFF.

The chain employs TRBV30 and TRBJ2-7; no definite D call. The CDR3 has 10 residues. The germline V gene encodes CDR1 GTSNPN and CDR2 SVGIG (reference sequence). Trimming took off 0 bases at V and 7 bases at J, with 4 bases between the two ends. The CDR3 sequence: CAWSVGEQYF. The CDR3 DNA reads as TGTGCCTGGAGTGTGGGGGAGCAGTACTTC.

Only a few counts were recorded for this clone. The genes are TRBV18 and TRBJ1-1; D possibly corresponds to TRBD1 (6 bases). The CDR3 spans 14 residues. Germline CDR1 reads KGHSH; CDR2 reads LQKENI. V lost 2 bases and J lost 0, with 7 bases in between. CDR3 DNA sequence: TGTGCCAGCTCACCAGGACAGCTGAACACTGAAGCTTTCTTT. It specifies CASSPGQLNTEAFF.

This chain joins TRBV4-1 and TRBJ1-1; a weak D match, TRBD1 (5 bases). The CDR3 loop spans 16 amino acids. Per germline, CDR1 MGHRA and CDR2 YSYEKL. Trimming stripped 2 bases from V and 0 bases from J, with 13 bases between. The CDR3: CASSQYADRLNTEAFF. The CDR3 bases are TGCGCCAGCAGCCAATATGCCGACAGATTGAACACTGAAGCTTTCTTT.

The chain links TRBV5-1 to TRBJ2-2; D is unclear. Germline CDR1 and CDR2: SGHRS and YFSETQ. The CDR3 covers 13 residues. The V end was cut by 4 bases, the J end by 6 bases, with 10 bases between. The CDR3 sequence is CASSDFGSGELFF. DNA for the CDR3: TGCGCCAGCAGCGACTTCGGATCCGGGGAGCTGTTTTTT. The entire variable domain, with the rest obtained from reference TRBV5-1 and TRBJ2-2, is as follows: KAGVTQTPRYLIKTRGQQVTLSCSPISGHRSVSWYQQTPGQGLQFLFEYFSETQRNKGNFPGRFSGRQFSNSRSEMNVSTLELGDSALYLCASSDFGSGELFFGEGSRLTVL.

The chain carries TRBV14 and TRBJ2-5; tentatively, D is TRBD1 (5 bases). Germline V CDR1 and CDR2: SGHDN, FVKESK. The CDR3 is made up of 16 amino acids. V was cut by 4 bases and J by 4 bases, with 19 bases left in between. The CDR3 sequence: CASSLVDTGIGETQYF. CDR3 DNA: TGTGCCAGCAGCCTAGTGGACACGGGTATAGGAGAGACCCAGTACTTC.

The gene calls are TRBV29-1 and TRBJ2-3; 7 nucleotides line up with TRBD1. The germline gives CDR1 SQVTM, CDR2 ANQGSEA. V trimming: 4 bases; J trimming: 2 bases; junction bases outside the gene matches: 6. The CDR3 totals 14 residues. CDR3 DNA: TGCAGCGTTGTAGGACAGGAGATCACAGATACGCAGTATTTT. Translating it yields CSVVGQEITDTQYF.

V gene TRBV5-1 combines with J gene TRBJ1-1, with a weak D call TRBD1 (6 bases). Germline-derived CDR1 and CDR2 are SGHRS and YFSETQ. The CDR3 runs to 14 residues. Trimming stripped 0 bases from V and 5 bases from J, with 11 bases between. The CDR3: CASSLVPGDTEAFF. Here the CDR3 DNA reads TGCGCCAGCAGCTTGGTCCCAGGGGATACTGAAGCTTTCTTT.